This T cell receptor (beta chain) was documented in a study of blood T cell repertoires in COVID-19. Turning to the study itself: COVID-19 samples, acute and convalescent, were from the United States, Italy and Spain.

Recruitment covered fewer than 25 US areas and drew participants whose ages spanned about 18 to 100 years. Participants' own reports of clinical history determined their cohort assignment. In the study's own analysis: Using reference gene primer amplification, nucleated cell counts were estimated. Libraries were prepared by immunoSEQ multiplex PCR; TCRdb keeps only in-frame clonotypes and omits some of them. D and trimming were read from the DNA, whereas the V and J calls and clone size are those reported in that table. Among a few hundred thousand clones listed, 70% to 90% were seen once. V trimming: 2 bases; J trimming: 5 bases; junction bases outside the gene matches: 4. This CDR3 is 17 amino acids long. CDR1 LNHNV and CDR2 YYDKDF come from the germline V gene (reference sequence).

Sequencing used PBMCs or T cells enriched from blood (not recorded which). V usage is TRBV15 and J usage is TRBJ2-2; TRBD2 matches 14 bases. This TCR was sampled from a man aged 30 to 45 with acute COVID-19. The CDR3 DNA sequence: TGTGCCACCAGCAGACGTCGGACTAGCGGGGGGACCGGGGAGCTGTTTTTT. Translating it yields CATSRRRTSGGTGELFF.